Shown below are 4 T cell receptor beta chains from a single sample sequenced in a study of blood T cells in healthy people across ages. It was with a sample-barcoded 5' primer and a J-beta primer mix that a second PCR of about 6 to 12 cycles was run. TCRdb re-derived calls from the 5' RACE reads in MiXCR, one entry per CDR3 protein. The table has roughly 680,000 distinct CDR3 sequences, 49% seen once. The sequenced sample consisted of blood. The receptors shown here come from a woman aged 55-69 years in good health.

The chain carries TRBV6-2 or TRBV6-3 and TRBJ1-1; D remains unclear. Trimming took 2 bases from V and 1 from J, leaving 8 bases between them. Looked up from germline, CDR1 is MNHEY and CDR2 is SVGEGT. The CDR3 is 14 residues long. CDR3 sequence (DNA): TGTGCCAGCAGTTACCCGCGGAGGAACACTGAAGCTTTCTTT. As protein: CASSYPRRNTEAFF.

This clonotype was observed a handful of times. This chain links TRBV28 with TRBJ2-5, with D possibly being TRBD2 (6 bases). V gave up 5 bases and J gave up 5 bases, with 15 bases separating them. Germline V gives CDR1 MDHEN, CDR2 SYDVKM. The CDR3 has 14 amino acids. The CDR3 region has the DNA TGTGCCAGCAGTCGGCAAGCGGGTGAGGAGACCCAGTACTTC. This sequence encodes CASSRQAGEETQYF. Full variable domain (outside the CDR3, taken from reference TRBV28 and TRBJ2-5): DVKVTQSSRYLVKRTGEKVFLECVQDMDHENMFWYRQDPGLGLRLIYFSYDVKMKEKGDIPEGYSVSREKKERFSLILESASTNQTSMYLCASSRQAGEETQYFGPGTRLLVL.

This clonotype showed up just once. The chain links TRBV10-3 to TRBJ2-1, with 11 bases that match TRBD2. CDR1 and CDR2 (germline): ENHRY, SYGVKD. This CDR3 contains 16 residues. With V trimmed by 8 bases and J by 7 bases, 13 bases remained unmatched. CDR3 in DNA: TGTGCCATCGGAAATATAGCGGGAGGGATTGGGAATGAGCAGTTCTTC. It encodes CAIGNIAGGIGNEQFF.

The chain employs TRBV27 and TRBJ2-1, with 7 bases fitting TRBD1. This CDR3 is built from 17 residues. Germline V gives CDR1 MNHEY, CDR2 SMNVEV (reference sequence). Trimming cost V 0 bases and J 8 bases; bases outside gene matches: 13. The CDR3 region is CASSLSRPSDRADEQFF. In nucleotides, the CDR3 is TGTGCCAGCAGTTTATCCCGACCGAGCGACAGGGCTGATGAGCAGTTCTTC.